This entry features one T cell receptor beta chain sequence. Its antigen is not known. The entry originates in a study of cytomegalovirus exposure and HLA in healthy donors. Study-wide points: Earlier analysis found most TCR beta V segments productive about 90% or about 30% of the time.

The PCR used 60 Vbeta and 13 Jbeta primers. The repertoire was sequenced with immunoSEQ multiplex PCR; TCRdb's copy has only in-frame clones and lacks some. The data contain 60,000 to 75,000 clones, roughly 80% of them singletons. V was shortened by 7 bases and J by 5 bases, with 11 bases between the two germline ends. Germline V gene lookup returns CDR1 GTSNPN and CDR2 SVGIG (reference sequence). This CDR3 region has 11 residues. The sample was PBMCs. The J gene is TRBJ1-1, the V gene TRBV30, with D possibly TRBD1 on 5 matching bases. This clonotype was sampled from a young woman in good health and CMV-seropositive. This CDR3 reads CASTRVTEAFF. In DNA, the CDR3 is TGTGCCTCCACCAGGGTAACTGAAGCTTTCTTT.